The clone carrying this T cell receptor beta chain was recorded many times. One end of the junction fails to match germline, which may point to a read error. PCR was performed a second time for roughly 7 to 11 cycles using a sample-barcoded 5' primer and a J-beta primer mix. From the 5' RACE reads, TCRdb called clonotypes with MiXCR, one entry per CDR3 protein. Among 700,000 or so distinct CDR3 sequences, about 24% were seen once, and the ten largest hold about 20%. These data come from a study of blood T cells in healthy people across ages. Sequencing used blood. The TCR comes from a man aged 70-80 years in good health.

Here the CDR3 DNA reads TGTGCCAGCACTTTACAGTATGGCTACACCTTC. Translation gives CASTLQYGYTF. The chain is built from TRBV12-3 or TRBV12-4 and TRBJ1-2; no reliable D call. CDR3 length: 11 residues.